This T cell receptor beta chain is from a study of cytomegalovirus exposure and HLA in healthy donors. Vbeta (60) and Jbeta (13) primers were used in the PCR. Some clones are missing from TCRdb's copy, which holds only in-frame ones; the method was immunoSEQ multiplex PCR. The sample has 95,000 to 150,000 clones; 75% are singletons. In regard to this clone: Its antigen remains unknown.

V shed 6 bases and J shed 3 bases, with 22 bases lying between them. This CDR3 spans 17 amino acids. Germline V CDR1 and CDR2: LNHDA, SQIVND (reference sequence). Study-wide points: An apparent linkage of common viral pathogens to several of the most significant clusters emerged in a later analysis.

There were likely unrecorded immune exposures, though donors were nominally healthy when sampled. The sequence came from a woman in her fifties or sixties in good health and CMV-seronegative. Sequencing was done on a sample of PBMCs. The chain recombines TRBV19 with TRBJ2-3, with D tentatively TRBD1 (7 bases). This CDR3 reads CASSLSRQGGMTDTQYF. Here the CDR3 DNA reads TGTGCCAGTAGCCTTTCCCGACAGGGAGGTATGACAGATACGCAGTATTTT.